This TCR beta chain was captured by sequencing in a study of blood T cell repertoires in COVID-19. Study-level background: Sites in the United States, Italy and Spain provided acute and convalescent COVID-19 samples. In each case, the material was cDNA or gDNA derived from T cells, B-cell-depleted T cells, or PBMCs.

Original methodology: From reference gene primer amplification, estimates of nucleated cell counts were derived. TCRdb's table, derived via immunoSEQ multiplex PCR, lists solely in-frame clones and lacks some. V and J calls and clone size are copied from that table; D and trimming were computed from the DNA. Here the sample spans about 210,000 clones, about 82% being singletons. The CDR3 consists of 15 residues. Germline V gives CDR1 SEHNR, CDR2 FQNEAQ (reference sequence). V was clipped by 0 bases and J by 5 bases, with 10 bases between them. Patients in Seattle were enrolled during active infection, then followed longitudinally.

The sequencing sample was made of peripheral blood. This clonotype was sampled from a woman aged 70 to 79 with COVID-19, enrolled during active disease. The chain has TRBV7-9 and TRBJ1-4; D uncertain. In DNA form, the CDR3 reads TGTGCCAGCAGCTTAGCGCAACAGAGCAATGAAAAACTGTTTTTT. Encoded protein: CASSLAQQSNEKLFF.